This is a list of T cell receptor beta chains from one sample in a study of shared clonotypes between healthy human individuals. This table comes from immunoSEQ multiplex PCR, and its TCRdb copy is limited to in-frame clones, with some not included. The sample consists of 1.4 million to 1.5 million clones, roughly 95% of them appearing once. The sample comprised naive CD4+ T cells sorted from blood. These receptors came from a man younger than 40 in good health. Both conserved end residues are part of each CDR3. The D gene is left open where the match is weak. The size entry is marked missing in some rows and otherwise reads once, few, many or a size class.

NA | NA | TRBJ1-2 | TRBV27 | TGTGCCAGCGGAACACCCGGGTCAGGATATGGCTACACCTTC | CASGTPGSGYGYTF
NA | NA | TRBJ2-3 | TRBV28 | TGTGCCAGCAGCTCGCCGACAGGGAGGCCCAGCACAGATACGCAGTATTTT | CASSSPTGRPSTDTQYF
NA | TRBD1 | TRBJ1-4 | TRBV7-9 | TGTGCCAGCAGCGGTACCGACAGGGAGGCTTATAATGAAAAACTGTTTTTT | CASSGTDREAYNEKLFF
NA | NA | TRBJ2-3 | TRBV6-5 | TGTGCCAGCAGTTACTCCTTCCTGTCTAGCACAGATACGCAGTATTTT | CASSYSFLSSTDTQYF
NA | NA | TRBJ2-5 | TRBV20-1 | TGCAGTGCTACCGGCTTGGAGACCCAGTACTTC | CSATGLETQYF
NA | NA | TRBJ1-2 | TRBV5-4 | TGTGCCAGCAGCTTGTCAAGGGGAGGGTATGGCTACACCTTC | CASSLSRGGYGYTF
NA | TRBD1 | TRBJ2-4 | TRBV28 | TGTGCCAGCAGTTTACGACAGGGTTTGGTTTGGGACATTCAGTACTTC | CASSLRQGLVWDIQYF
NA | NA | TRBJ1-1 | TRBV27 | TGTGCCAGCAGTTTATCGGGTACAGGGTTTGAAGCTTTCTTT | CASSLSGTGFEAFF
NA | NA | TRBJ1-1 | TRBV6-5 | TGTGCCAGCAGTTCCAGAGCGAACACTGAAGCTTTCTTT | CASSSRANTEAFF
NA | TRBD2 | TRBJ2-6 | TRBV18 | TGTGCCAGCTCCCCCAGCGGGAGGAACTCTGGGGCCAACGTCCTGACTTTC | CASSPSGRNSGANVLTF
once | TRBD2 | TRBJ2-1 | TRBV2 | TGTGCCAGCAGTGCGTCGGGAGGGCCCTACAATGAGCAGTTCTTC | CASSASGGPYNEQFF
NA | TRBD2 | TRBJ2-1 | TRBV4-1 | TGCGCCAGCAGCTCGACTAGCGGGCCATCCTACAATGAGCAGTTCTTC | CASSSTSGPSYNEQFF
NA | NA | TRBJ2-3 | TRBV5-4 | TGTGCCAGCAGCTTGGGAGCGGCCACAGATACGCAGTATTTT | CASSLGAATDTQYF
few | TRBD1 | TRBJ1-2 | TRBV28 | TGTGCCAGCAGTTCGGGACAGCCGACTTATGGCTACACCTTC | CASSSGQPTYGYTF
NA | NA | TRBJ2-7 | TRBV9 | TGTGCCAGCAGCCCCCGCCCAGACTTC | CASSPRPDF
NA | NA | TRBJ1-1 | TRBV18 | TGTGCCAGCTCACCCAGGGGAAATATGGACACTGAAGCTTTCTTT | CASSPRGNMDTEAFF
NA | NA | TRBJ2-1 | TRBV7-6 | TGTGCCAGCAGCCCCACCGGTCCCAGGGGACCAGACCGGGACCCTTTTGATGAGCAGTTCTTC | CASSPTGPRGPDRDPFDEQFF
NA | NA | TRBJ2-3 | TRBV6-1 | TGTGCCAGCGTGTTGGAGTCCCCCCGGGATACGCAGTATTTT | CASVLESPRDTQYF
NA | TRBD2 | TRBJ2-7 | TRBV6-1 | TGTGCCAGCAGTGAAAAGAATAGCGGGAGTTACGAGCAGTACTTC | CASSEKNSGSYEQYF
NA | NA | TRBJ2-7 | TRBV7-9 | TGTGCCAGCAGCTTGTCGGACAGCACTGTTGAGCAGTACTTC | CASSLSDSTVEQYF
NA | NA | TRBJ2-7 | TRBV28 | TGTGCCAGCAGTTTAGATGTCTCCTACGAGCAGTACTTC | CASSLDVSYEQYF
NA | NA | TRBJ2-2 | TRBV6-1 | TGTGCCAGCAGTGTAAAGGGGAACGGGGAGCTGTTTTTT | CASSVKGNGELFF
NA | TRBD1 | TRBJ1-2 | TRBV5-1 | TGCGCCAGCAGCTTGTCCGGACAGGGTATCGATGGCTACACCTTC | CASSLSGQGIDGYTF
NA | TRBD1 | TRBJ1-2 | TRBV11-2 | TGTGCCAGCAGCCTCTTCGGTCGACAGGGGGAGGACTATGGCTACACCTTC | CASSLFGRQGEDYGYTF
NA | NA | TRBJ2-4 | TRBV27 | TGTGCCAGCAGTTTATACAGGGTTGGCAAAAACATTCAGTACTTC | CASSLYRVGKNIQYF
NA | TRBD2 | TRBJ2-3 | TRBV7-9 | TGTGCCAGCAGCGGAGTGCCTAGCGGGATAGGTACCGATACGCAGTATTTT | CASSGVPSGIGTDTQYF
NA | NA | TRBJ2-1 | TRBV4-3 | TGCGCCAGCAGCGTCCGACTCTCCTACAATGAGCAGTTCTTC | CASSVRLSYNEQFF
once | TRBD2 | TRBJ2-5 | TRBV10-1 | TGCGCCAGCAGTGAGTCGGGACTAGTAGGAACCGAGACCCAGTACTTC | CASSESGLVGTETQYF
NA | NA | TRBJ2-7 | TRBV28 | TGTGCCAGCAGTTTAGTTGAGGGAGTCGAGCAGTACTTC | CASSLVEGVEQYF